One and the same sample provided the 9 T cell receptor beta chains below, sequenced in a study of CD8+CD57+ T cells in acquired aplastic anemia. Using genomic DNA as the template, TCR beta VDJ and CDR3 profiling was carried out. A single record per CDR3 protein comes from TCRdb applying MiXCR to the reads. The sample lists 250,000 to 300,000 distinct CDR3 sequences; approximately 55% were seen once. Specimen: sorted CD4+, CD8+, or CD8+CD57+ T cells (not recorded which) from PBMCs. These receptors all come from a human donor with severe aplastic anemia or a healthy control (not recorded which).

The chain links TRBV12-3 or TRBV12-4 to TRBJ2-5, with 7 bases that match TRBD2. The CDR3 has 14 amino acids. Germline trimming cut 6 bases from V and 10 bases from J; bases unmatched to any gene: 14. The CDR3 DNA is TGTGCCAGCAGCAGCACCGGGACTACGGAGGGCCAGTACTTC. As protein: CASSSTGTTEGQYF.

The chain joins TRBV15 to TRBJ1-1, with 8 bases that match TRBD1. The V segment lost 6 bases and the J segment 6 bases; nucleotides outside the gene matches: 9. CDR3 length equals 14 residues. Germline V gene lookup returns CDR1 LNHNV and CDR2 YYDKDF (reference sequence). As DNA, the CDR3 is TGTGCCACCAGTACTGCAGGGGGCCGGGCTGAAGCTTTCTTT. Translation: CATSTAGGRAEAFF.

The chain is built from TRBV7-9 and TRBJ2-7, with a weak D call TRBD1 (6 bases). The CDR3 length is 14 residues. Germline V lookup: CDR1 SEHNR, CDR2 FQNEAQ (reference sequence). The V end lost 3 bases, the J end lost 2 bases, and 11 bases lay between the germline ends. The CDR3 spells CASSFPGAAYEQYF. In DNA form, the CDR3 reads TGTGCCAGCAGCTTCCCAGGGGCTGCCTACGAGCAGTACTTC.

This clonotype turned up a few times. CDR3 in DNA: TGTGCCAGCAGTTTCGCGGCAGGGGGCAACTATGGCTACACCTTC. It is translated as CASSFAAGGNYGYTF. V gene TRBV27 combines with J gene TRBJ1-2; TRBD1 matches at 8 bases. V lost 3 bases, J lost 2 bases, and 5 bases stayed unmatched. CDR1 and CDR2 from the germline V gene are MNHEY and SMNVEV (reference sequence). This CDR3 has 15 amino acids.

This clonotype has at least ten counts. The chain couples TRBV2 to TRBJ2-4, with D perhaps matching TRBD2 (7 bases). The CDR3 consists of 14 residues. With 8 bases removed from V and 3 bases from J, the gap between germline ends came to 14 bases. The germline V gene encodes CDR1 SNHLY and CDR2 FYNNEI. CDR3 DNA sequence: TGTGCCAGCTTGTGGGGGGGCAGCAAAAACATTCAGTACTTC. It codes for CASLWGGSKNIQYF.

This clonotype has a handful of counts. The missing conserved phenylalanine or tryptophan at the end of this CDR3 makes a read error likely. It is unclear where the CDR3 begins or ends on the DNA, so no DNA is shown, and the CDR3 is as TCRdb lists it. CDR3 sequence reads: CATRENYSKTPFI. V and J are TRBV6-5 and TRBJ1-1; the DNA was not used to check the table's D call, TRBD1. Inclusive of both ends, the CDR3 amounts to 13 amino acids. From germline, CDR1 is MNHEY and CDR2 SVGAGI.

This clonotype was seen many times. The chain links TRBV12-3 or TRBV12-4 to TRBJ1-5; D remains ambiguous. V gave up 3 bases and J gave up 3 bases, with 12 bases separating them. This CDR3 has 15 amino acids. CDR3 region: CASSFQGLFNQPQHF. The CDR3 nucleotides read TGTGCCAGCAGTTTCCAAGGGCTTTTCAATCAGCCCCAGCATTTT.

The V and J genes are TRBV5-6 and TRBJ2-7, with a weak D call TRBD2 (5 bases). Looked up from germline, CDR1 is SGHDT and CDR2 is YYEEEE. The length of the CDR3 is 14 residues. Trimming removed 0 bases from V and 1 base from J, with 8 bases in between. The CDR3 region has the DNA TGTGCCAGCAGCTTGGTGGGAGCGTCCTACGAGCAGTACTTC. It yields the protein CASSLVGASYEQYF.

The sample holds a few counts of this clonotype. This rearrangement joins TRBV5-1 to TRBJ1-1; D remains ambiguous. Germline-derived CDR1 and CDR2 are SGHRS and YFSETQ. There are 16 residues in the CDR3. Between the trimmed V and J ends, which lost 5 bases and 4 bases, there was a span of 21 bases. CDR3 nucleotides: TGCGCCAGCAGGTATTACCAGGCCGAGAAGGGCACTGAAGCTTTCTTT. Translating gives CASRYYQAEKGTEAFF.